This TCR beta chain was captured in a study of T cells expressing NK-cell markers. From the 5' RACE reads, TCRdb lists one entry per CDR3 protein and no DNA. The sample table sets out about 300,000 distinct CDR3 sequences. Per the germline V gene, CDR1 is SGHRS and CDR2 is YFSETQ. The CDR3 spans 15 residues. The chain is built from TRBV5-1 and TRBJ2-5; as DNA is missing, the TRBD1 call by TCRdb cannot be tested. The TCR originated in a woman aged 18 to 75 in good health. Sequencing was carried out using blood T cells: a sorted CD56 or NKG2C T cell subset, CD4+ or CD8+ T cells, or bulk PBMC T cells (not recorded which). The CDR3 here is CASSPLDGLSETQYF. Complete variable domain (other parts from reference TRBV5-1 and TRBJ2-5): KAGVTQTPRYLIKTRGQQVTLSCSPISGHRSVSWYQQTPGQGLQFLFEYFSETQRNKGNFPGRFSGRQFSNSRSEMNVSTLELGDSALYLCASSPLDGLSETQYFGPGTRLLVL.